This passage covers 25 T cell receptor beta chains from one sample sequenced in a study of T cell responses to AZD1222 COVID-19 vaccine. Produced via immunoSEQ multiplex PCR; TCRdb's table is partial and in-frame only. The table includes roughly 28,000 clones, about nine tenths detected once. Source: peripheral blood, taken on day 0 of AZD1222 vaccination. All receptors come from an adult in good health.

The chain is built from TRBV5-8 and TRBJ2-5; D is unclear. V shed 4 bases and J shed 5 bases, with 6 bases lying between them. Looked up from germline, CDR1 is SGHTS and CDR2 is YDEGEE. The CDR3 runs 11 residues. CDR3 amino acids: CASSPEETQYF. The CDR3, as DNA: TGTGCCAGCAGCCCGGAGGAGACCCAGTACTTC.

V gene TRBV6-5 combines with J gene TRBJ1-4; 11 bases agree with TRBD1. J was trimmed by 7 bases and V by 0 bases; bases with no gene match: 1. Per the germline V gene, CDR1 is MNHEY and CDR2 is SVGAGI. The CDR3 has 15 amino acids. The CDR3: CASSYSGTGGEKLFF. The CDR3 DNA reads as TGTGCCAGCAGTTACTCTGGGACAGGGGGTGAAAAACTGTTTTTT.

The chain combines TRBV4-2 with TRBJ2-5, with 10 positions matching TRBD2. The V gene end was trimmed by 0 bases and the J gene end by 5 bases; junction bases not matched to a gene: 6. Germline-derived CDR1 and CDR2 are LGHNA and YNFKEQ. The CDR3 covers 16 residues. CDR3 amino acids: CASSQEMTSGFETQYF. The CDR3 DNA is TGTGCCAGCAGCCAAGAGATGACTAGCGGGTTCGAGACCCAGTACTTC.

V and J are TRBV3-1 (or the pseudogene TRBV3-2) and TRBJ1-5, with 9 nucleotides matching TRBD1. This CDR3 has 18 amino acids. The trim removed 5 bases at V and 3 bases at J, leaving 14 bases unmatched. The germline V gene encodes CDR1 LGHDT and CDR2 YNNKEL (reference sequence). The CDR3 loop is CASSLGKTGGTNNQPQHF. The CDR3 bases are TGTGCCAGCAGCTTAGGCAAGACAGGGGGGACGAACAATCAGCCCCAGCATTTT.

The V call is TRBV5-6, the J call TRBJ1-5, with no clear D. Germline V gene sequence: CDR1 SGHDT, CDR2 YYEEEE. Deletions cut 6 bases from V and 7 bases from J, with 17 bases between. The CDR3 covers 14 residues. The CDR3 is CASTRGPMGQPQHF. Here the CDR3 DNA reads TGTGCCAGCACCCGGGGTCCCATGGGGCAGCCCCAGCATTTT.

J is TRBJ2-5 and V is TRBV3-1 (or the pseudogene TRBV3-2); 13 bases map to TRBD2. Germline CDR1 LGHDT, CDR2 YNNKEL (reference sequence). CDR3 length: 17 amino acids. Losses at the gene ends were 3 bases for V and 1 base for J; bases not matched to a gene: 5. The CDR3: CASSQGLAGWVQETQYF. In DNA, the CDR3 is TGTGCCAGCAGCCAGGGACTAGCGGGGTGGGTCCAAGAGACCCAGTACTTC.

The rearrangement uses TRBV28 and TRBJ2-3; 10 positions agree with TRBD2. The CDR3 length is 18 residues. V trimming: 6 bases; J trimming: 3 bases; junction bases outside the gene matches: 15. CDR1 and CDR2 (germline): MDHEN, SYDVKM. CDR3 coding DNA: TGTGCCAGCAGCCCGAAAACAACTAGCGGGATTTTGACAGATACGCAGTATTTT. It specifies CASSPKTTSGILTDTQYF.

The chain recombines TRBV7-9 with TRBJ1-6, with 8 bases lining up with TRBD1. J gave up 9 bases and V 5 bases, and 9 bases lay outside the gene matches. The length of the CDR3 is 15 residues. In germline, CDR1 is SEHNR, CDR2 FQNEAQ (reference sequence). CDR3 coding DNA: TGTGCCAGCAGCGCCAGGGGGCGGTGGGGTTCACCCCTCCACTTT. It codes for CASSARGRWGSPLHF.

The V and J genes are TRBV3-1 (or the pseudogene TRBV3-2) and TRBJ1-3, with D possibly matching TRBD1 (5 bases). The CDR3 spans 15 residues. Germline V gene sequence: CDR1 LGHDT, CDR2 YNNKEL (reference sequence). V dropped 0 bases and J dropped 2 bases, with 8 bases sitting between them. CDR3 loop: CASSQDVRAGNTIYF. The CDR3 DNA reads as TGTGCCAGCAGCCAAGATGTCAGGGCTGGAAACACCATATATTTT.

This sequence joins TRBV19 and TRBJ2-7; 8 bases match TRBD1. The CDR3 has 14 amino acids. V was clipped by 8 bases and J by 1 base; unmatched bases: 7. Germline CDR1 reads LNHDA; CDR2 reads SQIVND (reference sequence). This CDR3 reads CASRDRPSSYEQYF. CDR3 nucleotides: TGTGCCAGTCGGGACAGGCCATCGTCCTACGAGCAGTACTTC.

This rearrangement joins TRBV18 to TRBJ1-4, with D tentatively TRBD1 (5 bases). CDR3 length: 15 amino acids. V lost 0 bases, J lost 3 bases, and 8 bases lay in between. From germline, CDR1 is KGHSH and CDR2 LQKENI. The CDR3 here is CASSPPGGSNEKLFF. The CDR3 DNA sequence: TGTGCCAGCTCACCACCTGGGGGTTCTAATGAAAAACTGTTTTTT.

This chain joins TRBV28 and TRBJ2-7; D is undetermined. The CDR3 totals 14 residues. V was trimmed by 3 bases and J by 2 bases, leaving 11 bases between them. The germline V gene encodes CDR1 MDHEN and CDR2 SYDVKM. The CDR3 DNA sequence: TGTGCCAGCAGTTTGTTCGGTCTTACCTACGAGCAGTACTTC. Amino acids: CASSLFGLTYEQYF.

This clone occurred a few times. The rearrangement joins TRBV30 to TRBJ2-5; D remains ambiguous. In germline, CDR1 is GTSNPN, CDR2 SVGIG (reference sequence). V was trimmed by 2 bases and J by 5 bases, leaving 3 bases between them. This CDR3 is 10 amino acids long. In DNA form, the CDR3 reads TGTGCCTGGAGTTGGGAGACCCAGTACTTC. It codes for CAWSWETQYF.

This chain uses TRBV7-2 with TRBJ1-4; D is uncertain. CDR3 size: 15 residues. Trimming stripped 2 bases from V and 0 bases from J, with 7 bases between. Germline CDR1 SGHTA, CDR2 FQGNSA. The DNA for the CDR3 is TGTGCCAGCAGCTTACAGAAGACAACTAATGAAAAACTGTTTTTT. Translating gives CASSLQKTTNEKLFF.

This clone occurred once. The genes are TRBV6-5 and TRBJ1-1; D gene ambiguous. Trimming cost V 0 bases and J 2 bases, with 7 bases left between them. CDR3 length: 14 amino acids. CDR1 MNHEY and CDR2 SVGAGI come from the germline V gene. The CDR3 DNA reads TGTGCCAGCAGTTACTCGACCACTAACACTGAAGCTTTCTTT. It yields the protein CASSYSTTNTEAFF.

V and J are TRBV9 and TRBJ2-3, with 9 bases matching TRBD2. CDR3 length equals 15 residues. Trimming cost V 0 bases and J 6 bases; bases outside gene matches: 5. CDR1 and CDR2 from the germline V gene are SGDLS and YYNGEE. CDR3 bases: TGTGCCAGCAGCGTAGGATCTAGCGGGGTGGATACGCAGTATTTT. Amino acids: CASSVGSSGVDTQYF.

The chain couples TRBV7-9 to TRBJ1-3, with 9 bases matching TRBD1. Losses at the gene ends were 5 bases for V and 4 bases for J; bases not matched to a gene: 3. The CDR3 totals 14 residues. The V gene's germline CDR1 is SEHNR and CDR2 FQNEAQ (reference sequence). CDR3 bases: TGTGCCAGCAGCCCGGGACAGGGAGGAAACACCATATATTTT. It translates to CASSPGQGGNTIYF. Using reference TRBV7-9 and TRBJ1-3 for the parts outside the CDR3, the full variable domain is DTGVSQNPRHKITKRGQNVTFRCDPISEHNRLYWYRQTLGQGPEFLTYFQNEAQLEKSRLLSDRFSAERPKGSFSTLEIQRTEQGDSAMYLCASSPGQGGNTIYFGEGSWLTVV.

The V gene is TRBV5-7, the J gene TRBJ2-3; D gene ambiguous. TRBV5-7 has ORF status, its function being uncertain. Trimming removed 7 bases at V and 6 bases at J, with 3 bases between. The CDR3 loop spans 9 amino acids. The CDR3 bases are TGTGCCAGCTCGGATACGCAGTATTTT. Protein sequence: CASSDTQYF.

V and J are TRBV3-1 (or the pseudogene TRBV3-2) and TRBJ1-3; a possible D gene is TRBD1 (5 bases). The CDR3 is 16 amino acids. Germline CDR1 reads LGHDT; CDR2 reads YNNKEL (reference sequence). The germline V and J ends were trimmed by 4 bases and 0 bases, with 13 bases remaining between them. The CDR3, as DNA: TGTGCCAGCAGCCCTCGGGACCTGAGCTCTGGAAACACCATATATTTT. This encodes CASSPRDLSSGNTIYF.

This clone was counted once. This chain joins TRBV24-1 and TRBJ1-4; 8 bases match TRBD1. In germline, CDR1 is KGHDR, CDR2 SFDVKD. V shed 8 bases, J shed 7 bases, and the junction held 8 bases outside the gene matches. The CDR3 contains 14 residues. The DNA of the CDR3 is TGTGCCACCACCAGGGACAGGTGGTTTGAAAAACTGTTTTTT. Protein: CATTRDRWFEKLFF.

The chain uses TRBV5-4 and TRBJ1-3; D call uncertain. Trimming shortened V by 0 bases and J by 0 bases, and 4 bases separated the two germline ends. The CDR3 has 14 amino acids. Germline-derived CDR1 and CDR2 are SGHNT and YYREEE (reference sequence). In DNA, the CDR3 is TGTGCCAGCAGCTTGGGACACTCTGGAAACACCATATATTTT. Translating it yields CASSLGHSGNTIYF.

The gene calls are TRBV7-2 and TRBJ2-1; 10 nucleotides match TRBD1. This CDR3 spans 15 amino acids. The V gene's germline CDR1 is SGHTA and CDR2 FQGNSA. After removal of 5 bases from V and 8 bases from J, the junction contained 9 bases not matched to a gene. CDR3 residues: CASSTQTGGAYEQFF. CDR3 nucleotide sequence: TGTGCCAGCAGCACCCAGACAGGGGGCGCATATGAGCAGTTCTTC.

This clone was detected only once. The chain links TRBV30 to TRBJ1-2; the D is unclear. Germline values: CDR1 GTSNPN, CDR2 SVGIG (reference sequence). The CDR3 extends over 13 amino acids. The germline V and J ends were trimmed by 5 bases and 7 bases, with 17 bases remaining between them. The chain's CDR3 is CAWSSIRRAGYTF. In nucleotides, the CDR3 is TGTGCCTGGTCTAGTATTAGGCGTGCTGGCTACACCTTC.

This chain connects TRBV20-1 to TRBJ1-3, with D hard to call. The V end lost 0 bases, the J end lost 7 bases, and 4 bases lay between the germline ends. The CDR3 consists of 11 residues. Germline V lookup: CDR1 DFQATT, CDR2 SNEGSKA (reference sequence). CDR3 coding DNA: TGCAGTGCTAGAGATTTGAACACCATATATTTT. This sequence encodes CSARDLNTIYF.

V usage is TRBV28 and J usage is TRBJ1-2; 8 nucleotides align to TRBD1. The germline CDR1 and CDR2 sequences are MDHEN and SYDVKM. The length of the CDR3 is 14 residues. With V trimmed by 3 bases and J by 8 bases, 8 bases remained unmatched. The CDR3 DNA reads as TGTGCCAGCAGTTTTTCGGACAGGGCGGGCGGCTACACCTTC. It specifies CASSFSDRAGGYTF.